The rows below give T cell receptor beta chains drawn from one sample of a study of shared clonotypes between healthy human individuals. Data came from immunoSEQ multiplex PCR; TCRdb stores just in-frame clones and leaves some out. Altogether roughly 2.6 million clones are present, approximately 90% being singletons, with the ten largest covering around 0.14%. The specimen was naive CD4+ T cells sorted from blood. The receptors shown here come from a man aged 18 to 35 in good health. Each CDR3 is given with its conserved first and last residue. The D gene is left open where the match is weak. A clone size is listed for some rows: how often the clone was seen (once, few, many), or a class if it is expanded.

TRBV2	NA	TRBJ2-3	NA	TGTGCCAGCAGCCTCATGGGGCAGGGAGGACCAGATACGCAGTATTTT	CASSLMGQGGPDTQYF
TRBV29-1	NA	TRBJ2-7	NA	TGCAGCGCCCAAAGGTTGCTGACCACCGAGCAGTACTTC	CSAQRLLTTEQYF
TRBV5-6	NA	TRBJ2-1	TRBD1	TGTGCCAGCAGCGAACCCGGGACAGGGGTCAATGAGCAGTTCTTC	CASSEPGTGVNEQFF
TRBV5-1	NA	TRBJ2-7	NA	TGCGCCAGCAGCTTGAGCCCGGCTACCTACGAGCAGTACTTC	CASSLSPATYEQYF
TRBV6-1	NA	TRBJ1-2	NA	TGTGCCAGCAGTGAGAGCAGGGGTTCGGGCTACACCTTC	CASSESRGSGYTF
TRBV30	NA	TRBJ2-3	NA	TGTGCCTGGAGGGCCAGGAGTACAGATACGCAGTATTTT	CAWRARSTDTQYF
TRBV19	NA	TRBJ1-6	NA	TGTGCCAGTAGTAGGACCAATTCACCCCTCCACTTT	CASSRTNSPLHF
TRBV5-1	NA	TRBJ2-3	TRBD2	TGCGCCAGCAGGGGAACTAGCGGGAGTGGCACAGATACGCAGTATTTT	CASRGTSGSGTDTQYF
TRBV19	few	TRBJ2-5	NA	TGTGCCAGTAGTATGAGCAGGGCCGAGACCCAGTACTTC	CASSMSRAETQYF
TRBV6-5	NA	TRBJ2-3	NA	TGTGCCAGCAAGACGTGGGCTGCAGATACGCAGTATTTT	CASKTWAADTQYF
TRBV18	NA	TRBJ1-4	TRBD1	TGTGCCAGCTCACGGGGACAGGGTGGCGAAAAACTGTTTTTT	CASSRGQGGEKLFF
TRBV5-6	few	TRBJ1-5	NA	TGTGCCAGCAGCCTCGGGTTGGCCCAGCCCCAGCATTTT	CASSLGLAQPQHF
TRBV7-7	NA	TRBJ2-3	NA	TGTGCTAGCAGCTTAGATCACACAGATACGCAGTATTTT	CASSLDHTDTQYF
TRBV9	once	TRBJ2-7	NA	TGTGCCAGCAGCGTAGAGGCTAGCGAAAACTACGAGCAGTACTTC	CASSVEASENYEQYF
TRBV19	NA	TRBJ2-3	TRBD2	TGTGCCAGTACCGGGACTAGCGGGACCCTCACAGATACGCAGTATTTT	CASTGTSGTLTDTQYF
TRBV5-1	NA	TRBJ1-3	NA	TGCGCCAGCAGCCCGGAAGGGAACTCTGGAAACACCATATATTTT	CASSPEGNSGNTIYF
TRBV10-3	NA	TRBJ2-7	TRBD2	TGTGCCATCAGTGATTACCCGGGACTATCCTCCTACGAGCAGTACTTC	CAISDYPGLSSYEQYF
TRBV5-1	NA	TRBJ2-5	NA	TGCGCCAGCAGCCCCAACCTTCAAGAGACCCAGTACTTC	CASSPNLQETQYF
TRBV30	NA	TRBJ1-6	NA	TGTGCCTGGAGGGACGGCCAATATTCACCCCTCCACTTT	CAWRDGQYSPLHF
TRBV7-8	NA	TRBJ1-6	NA	TGTGCCAGCAGCTTCGGACCCACCCTTTCACCCCTCCACTTT	CASSFGPTLSPLHF
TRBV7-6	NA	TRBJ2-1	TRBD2	TGTGCCAGCAGCTCCGTAGCGGGCTCCTACAATGAGCAGTTCTTC	CASSSVAGSYNEQFF
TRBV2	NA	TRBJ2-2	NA	TGTGCCAGCACAGGCCGAGGGGGAACCGGGGAGCTGTTTTTT	CASTGRGGTGELFF